Described below is a single T cell receptor (beta chain) sequence and its context. Its antigen is undetermined. The data derive from a study of T cells expressing NK-cell markers. Study-level information: Sorted CD3+CD56-NKG2C+, CD3+CD56+NKG2C- and CD3+CD56+NKG2C+ T cells were the source of the TCR beta repertoires. Sequencing covered eight donors, seven HCMV-seropositive and one seronegative.

Study-level findings and limits: Dominant NKG2C+ clonotype frequencies of roughly 1.0-7.5% of CD8+ T cells were measured in about six donors.

5'RACE template switching built TCR beta cDNA with unique molecular identifiers. Following a re-call of the 5' RACE reads, TCRdb has one entry per CDR3 protein and lacks DNA. In total, the table holds a few hundred thousand distinct CDR3 sequences. Germline assignment: CDR1 LGHNA and CDR2 YSLEER. CDR3 length: 14 residues. This rearrangement joins TRBV4-3 to TRBJ2-1; TCRdb's D gene call, TRBD2, goes unchecked for lack of DNA. The sample taken for sequencing was blood T cells: a sorted CD56 or NKG2C T cell subset, CD4+ or CD8+ T cells, or bulk PBMC T cells (not recorded which). This clonotype was sampled from a man in his late teens or twenties in good health. The CDR3 loop reads CASSLRREYNEQFF.